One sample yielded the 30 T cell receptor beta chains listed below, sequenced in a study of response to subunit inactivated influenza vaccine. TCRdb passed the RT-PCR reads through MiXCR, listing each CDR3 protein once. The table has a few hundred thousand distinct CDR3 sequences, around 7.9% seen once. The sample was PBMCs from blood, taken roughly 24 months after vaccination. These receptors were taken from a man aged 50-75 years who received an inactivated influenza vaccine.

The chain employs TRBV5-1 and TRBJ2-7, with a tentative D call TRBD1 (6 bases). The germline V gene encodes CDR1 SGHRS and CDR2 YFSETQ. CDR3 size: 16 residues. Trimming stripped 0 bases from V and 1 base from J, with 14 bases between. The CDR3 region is CASSLEGHRLSYEQYF. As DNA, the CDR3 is TGCGCCAGCAGCTTGGAGGGACATCGACTTTCCTACGAGCAGTACTTC.

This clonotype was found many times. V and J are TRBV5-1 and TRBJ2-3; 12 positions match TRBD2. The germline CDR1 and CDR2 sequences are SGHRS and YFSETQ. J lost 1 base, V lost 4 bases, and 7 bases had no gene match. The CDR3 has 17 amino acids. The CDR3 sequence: CASSPYLAGGGTDTQYF. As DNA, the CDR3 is TGCGCCAGCAGCCCCTACCTAGCGGGGGGGGGCACAGATACGCAGTATTTT.

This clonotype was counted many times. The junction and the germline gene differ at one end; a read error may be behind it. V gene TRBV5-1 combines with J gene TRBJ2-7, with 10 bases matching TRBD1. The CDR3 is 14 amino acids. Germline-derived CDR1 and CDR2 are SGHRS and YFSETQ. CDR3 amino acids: CASSLRDRGHEQYF. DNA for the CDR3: TGTGCCAGCAGCCTCCGGGACAGGGGACACGAGCAGTACTTC.

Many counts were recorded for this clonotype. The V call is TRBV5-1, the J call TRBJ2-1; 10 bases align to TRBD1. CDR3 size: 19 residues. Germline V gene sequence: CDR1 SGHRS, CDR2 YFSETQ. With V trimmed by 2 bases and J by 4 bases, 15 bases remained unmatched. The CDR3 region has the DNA TGCGCCAGCAGCTTCAGGACAGGGGGGTACGGCCCCGAATACAATGAGCAGTTCTTC. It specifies CASSFRTGGYGPEYNEQFF.

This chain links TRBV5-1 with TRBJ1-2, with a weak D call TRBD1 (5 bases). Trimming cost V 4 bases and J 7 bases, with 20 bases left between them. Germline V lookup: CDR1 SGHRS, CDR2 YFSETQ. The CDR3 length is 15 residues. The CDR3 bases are TGCGCCAGCAGCCCCAGTCCAGGGATTGTGGGTGGCTACACCTTC. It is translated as CASSPSPGIVGGYTF.

CDR3 protein: CASSPGLAPDTDTQYF. CDR3 nucleotide sequence: TGTGCCAGCAGCCCCGGACTCGCTCCCGACACAGATACGCAGTATTTT. This chain links TRBV4-2 with TRBJ2-3; D is possibly TRBD2 (5 bases). The V gene's germline CDR1 is LGHNA and CDR2 YNFKEQ. Trimming cost V 4 bases and J 2 bases, with 16 bases left between them. This CDR3 is 16 amino acids long.

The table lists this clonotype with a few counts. CDR3 sequence reads: CASSLDRFSGANVLTF. CDR3 coding DNA: TGTGCCAGCAGTTTGGACAGGTTCTCTGGGGCCAACGTCCTGACTTTC. This chain joins TRBV28 and TRBJ2-6; 7 bases align to TRBD1. Trimming took 3 bases from V and 0 from J; bases not matched to a gene: 2. The germline V gene has CDR1 MDHEN and CDR2 SYDVKM. The CDR3 extends over 16 amino acids.

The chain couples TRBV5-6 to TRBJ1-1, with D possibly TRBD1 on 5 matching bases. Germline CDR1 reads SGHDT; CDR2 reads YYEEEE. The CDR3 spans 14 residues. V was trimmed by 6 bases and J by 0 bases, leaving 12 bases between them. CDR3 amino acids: CASTTDTMNTEAFF. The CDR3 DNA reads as TGTGCCAGCACGACGGACACCATGAACACTGAAGCTTTCTTT.

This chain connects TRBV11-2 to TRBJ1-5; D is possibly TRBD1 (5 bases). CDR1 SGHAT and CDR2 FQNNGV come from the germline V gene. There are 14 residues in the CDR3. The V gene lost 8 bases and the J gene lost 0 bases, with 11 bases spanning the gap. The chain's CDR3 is CASARGDSNQPQHF. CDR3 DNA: TGTGCCAGCGCCCGGGGCGATAGCAATCAGCCCCAGCATTTT.

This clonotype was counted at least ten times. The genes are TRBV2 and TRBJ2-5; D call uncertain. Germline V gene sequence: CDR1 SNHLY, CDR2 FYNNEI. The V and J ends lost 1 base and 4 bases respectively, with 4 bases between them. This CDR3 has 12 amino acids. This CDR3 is CASSEERETQYF. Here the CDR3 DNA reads TGTGCCAGCAGTGAAGAGAGAGAGACCCAGTACTTC.

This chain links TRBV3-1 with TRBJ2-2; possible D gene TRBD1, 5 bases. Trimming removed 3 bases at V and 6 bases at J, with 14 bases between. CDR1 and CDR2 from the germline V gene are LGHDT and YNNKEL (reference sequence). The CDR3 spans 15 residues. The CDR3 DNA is TGTGCCAGCAGCCAGGGCAGGGTCGTAGCCGGGGAGCTGTTTTTT. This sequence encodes CASSQGRVVAGELFF.

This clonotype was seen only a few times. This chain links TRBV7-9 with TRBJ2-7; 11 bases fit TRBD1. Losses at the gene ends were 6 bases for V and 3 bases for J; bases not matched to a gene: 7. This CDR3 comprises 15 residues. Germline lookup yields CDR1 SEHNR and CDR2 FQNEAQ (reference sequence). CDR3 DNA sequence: TGTGCCAGCAGTCGACTGGGACAGGGGGACTACGAGCAGTACTTC. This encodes CASSRLGQGDYEQYF.

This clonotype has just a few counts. Here the CDR3 reads CASSQVRSYPVEETQYF. The CDR3 bases are TGTGCCAGCAGCCAAGTACGTTCGTACCCAGTTGAAGAGACCCAGTACTTC. The chain joins TRBV3-1 to TRBJ2-5; D is ambiguous. This CDR3 has 17 amino acids. Germline V gene data show CDR1 as LGHDT and CDR2 as YNNKEL (reference sequence). The V gene lost 1 base and the J gene lost 3 bases, with 18 bases spanning the gap.

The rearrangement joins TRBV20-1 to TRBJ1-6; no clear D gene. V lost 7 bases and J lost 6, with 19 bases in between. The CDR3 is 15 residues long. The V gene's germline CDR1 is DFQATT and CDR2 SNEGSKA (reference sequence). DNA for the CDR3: TGCAGTGTCAAGCCACCCGGACTGAGTAATTCACCCCTCCACTTT. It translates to CSVKPPGLSNSPLHF.

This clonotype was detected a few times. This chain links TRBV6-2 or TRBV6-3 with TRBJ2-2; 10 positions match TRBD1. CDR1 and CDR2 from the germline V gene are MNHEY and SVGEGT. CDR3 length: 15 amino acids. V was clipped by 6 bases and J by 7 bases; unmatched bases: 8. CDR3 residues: CASSPLTGGGGELFF. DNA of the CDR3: TGTGCCAGCAGCCCGTTGACAGGGGGCGGCGGGGAGCTGTTTTTT.

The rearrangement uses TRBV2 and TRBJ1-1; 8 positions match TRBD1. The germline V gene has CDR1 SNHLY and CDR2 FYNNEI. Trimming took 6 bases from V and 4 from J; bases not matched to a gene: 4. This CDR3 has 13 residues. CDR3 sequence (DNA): TGTGCCAGCAGATCCACAGGGGGCACTGAAGCTTTCTTT. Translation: CASRSTGGTEAFF. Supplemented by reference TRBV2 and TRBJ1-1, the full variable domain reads EPEVTQTPSHQVTQMGQEVILRCVPISNHLYFYWYRQILGQKVEFLVSFYNNEISEKSEIFDDQFSVERPDGSNFTLKIRSTKLEDSAMYFCASRSTGGTEAFFGQGTRLTVV.

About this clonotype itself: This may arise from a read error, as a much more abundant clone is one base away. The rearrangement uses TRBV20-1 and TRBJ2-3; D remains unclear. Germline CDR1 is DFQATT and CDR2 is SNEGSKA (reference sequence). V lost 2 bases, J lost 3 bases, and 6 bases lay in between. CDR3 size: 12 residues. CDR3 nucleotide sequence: TGCAGTGCTAGATCAGTGACAGATACGCAGTATTTT. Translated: CSARSVTDTQYF.

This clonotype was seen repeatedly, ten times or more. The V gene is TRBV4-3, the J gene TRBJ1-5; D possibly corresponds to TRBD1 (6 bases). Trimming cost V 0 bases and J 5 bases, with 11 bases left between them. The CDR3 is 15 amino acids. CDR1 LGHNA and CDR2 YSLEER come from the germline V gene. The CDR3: CASSQEVGGHQPQHF. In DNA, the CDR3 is TGCGCCAGCAGCCAAGAGGTGGGGGGGCATCAGCCCCAGCATTTT.

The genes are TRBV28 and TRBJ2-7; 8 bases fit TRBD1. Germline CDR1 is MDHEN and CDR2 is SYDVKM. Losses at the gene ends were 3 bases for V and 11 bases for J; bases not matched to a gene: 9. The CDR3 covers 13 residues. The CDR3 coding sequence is TGTGCCAGCAGTTTCGTCGACAGGGGTACGGAGTACTTC. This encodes CASSFVDRGTEYF.

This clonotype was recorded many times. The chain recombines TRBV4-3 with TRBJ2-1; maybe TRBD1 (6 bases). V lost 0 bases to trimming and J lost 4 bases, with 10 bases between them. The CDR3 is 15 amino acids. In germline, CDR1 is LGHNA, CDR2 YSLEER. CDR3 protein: CASSQDSGQYNEQFF. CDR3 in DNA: TGCGCCAGCAGCCAAGATTCCGGACAGTACAATGAGCAGTTCTTC.

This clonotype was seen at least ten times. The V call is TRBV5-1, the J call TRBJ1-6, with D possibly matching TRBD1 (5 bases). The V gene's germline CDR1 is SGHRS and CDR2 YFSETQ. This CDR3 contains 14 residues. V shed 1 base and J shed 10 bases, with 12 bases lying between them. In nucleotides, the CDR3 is TGCGCCAGCAGCTTGCAAGGGGCAGAGTCACCCCTCCACTTT. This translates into CASSLQGAESPLHF.

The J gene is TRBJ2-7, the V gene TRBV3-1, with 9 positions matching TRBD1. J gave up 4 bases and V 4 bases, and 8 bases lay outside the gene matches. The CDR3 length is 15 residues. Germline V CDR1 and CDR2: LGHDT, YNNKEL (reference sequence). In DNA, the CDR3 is TGTGCCAGCAGCCGTTCCGGGACAGGGAGTTACGAGCAGTACTTC. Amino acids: CASSRSGTGSYEQYF.

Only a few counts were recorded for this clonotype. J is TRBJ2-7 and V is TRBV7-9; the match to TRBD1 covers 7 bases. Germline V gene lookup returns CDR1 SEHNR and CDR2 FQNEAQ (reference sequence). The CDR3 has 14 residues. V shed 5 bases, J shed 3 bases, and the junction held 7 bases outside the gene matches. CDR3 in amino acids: CASSPWDSYYEQYF. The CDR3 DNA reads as TGTGCCAGCAGCCCCTGGGACAGCTACTACGAGCAGTACTTC.

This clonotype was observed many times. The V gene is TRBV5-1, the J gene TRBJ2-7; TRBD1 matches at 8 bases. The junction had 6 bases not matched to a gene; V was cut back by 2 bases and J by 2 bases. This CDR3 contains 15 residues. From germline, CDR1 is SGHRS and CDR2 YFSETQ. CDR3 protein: CASSFLTGDTYEQYF. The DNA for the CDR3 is TGCGCCAGCAGCTTCCTGACAGGGGACACCTACGAGCAGTACTTC.

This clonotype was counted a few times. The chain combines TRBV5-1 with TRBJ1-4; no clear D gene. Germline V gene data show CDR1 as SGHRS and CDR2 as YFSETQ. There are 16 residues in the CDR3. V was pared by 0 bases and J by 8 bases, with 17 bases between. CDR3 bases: TGCGCCAGCAGCTTGGGGACGGGCCGCCTAGGGGAAAAACTGTTTTTT. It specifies CASSLGTGRLGEKLFF.

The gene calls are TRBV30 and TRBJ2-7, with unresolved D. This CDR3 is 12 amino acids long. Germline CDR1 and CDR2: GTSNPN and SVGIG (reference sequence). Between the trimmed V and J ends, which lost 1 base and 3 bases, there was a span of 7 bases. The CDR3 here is CAWSDRVYEQYF. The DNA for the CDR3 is TGTGCCTGGAGTGACCGGGTCTACGAGCAGTACTTC.

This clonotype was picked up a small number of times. CDR3 DNA: TGTGCCAGCAGTTTATCAGGGGGCGGGACAAAAAGTGAGCAGTTCTTC. This codes for CASSLSGGGTKSEQFF. The chain couples TRBV12-3 or TRBV12-4 to TRBJ2-1; 8 bases line up with TRBD1. The J segment lost 9 bases and the V segment lost 2 bases, leaving 12 bases of the junction unmatched. The CDR3 consists of 16 residues.

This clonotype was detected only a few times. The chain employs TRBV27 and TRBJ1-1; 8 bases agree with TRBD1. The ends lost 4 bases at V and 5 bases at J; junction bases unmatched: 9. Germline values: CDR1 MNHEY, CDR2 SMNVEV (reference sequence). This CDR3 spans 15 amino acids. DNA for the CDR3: TGTGCCAGCAGTTCCCTGGACAGGGTTTGGACTGAAGCTTTCTTT. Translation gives CASSSLDRVWTEAFF.

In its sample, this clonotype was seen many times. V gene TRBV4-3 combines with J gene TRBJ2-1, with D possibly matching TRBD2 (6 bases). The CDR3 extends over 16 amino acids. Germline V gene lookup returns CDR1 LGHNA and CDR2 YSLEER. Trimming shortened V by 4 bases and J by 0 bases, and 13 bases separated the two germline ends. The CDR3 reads CASSPVRGSSYNEQFF. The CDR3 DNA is TGCGCCAGCAGCCCGGTCCGGGGGTCCTCCTACAATGAGCAGTTCTTC.

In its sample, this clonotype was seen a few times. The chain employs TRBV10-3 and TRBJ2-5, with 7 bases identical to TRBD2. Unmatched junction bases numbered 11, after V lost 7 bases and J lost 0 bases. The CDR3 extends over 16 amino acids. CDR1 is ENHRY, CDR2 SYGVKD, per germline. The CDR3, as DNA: TGTGCCATCAACAAACGGGACTATTCGTACCAAGAGACCCAGTACTTC. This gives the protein CAINKRDYSYQETQYF.